The following is a TCR beta chain sequence with its context. CDR3 size: 13 residues. The junction had 6 bases not matched to a gene; V was cut back by 8 bases and J by 0 bases. Germline values: CDR1 GTSNPN, CDR2 SVGIG (reference sequence). The data derive from a study of T cell responses to AZD1222 COVID-19 vaccine. Measured with immunoSEQ multiplex PCR; TCRdb has only the in-frame clones, and not every one. The table has about 160,000 clones, 70% to 90% seen once; the top ten hold approximately 4.3%. This sequence originates from an adult who received the AZD1222 COVID-19 vaccine. The chain combines TRBV30 with TRBJ1-1; 7 bases match TRBD1. This material consisted of peripheral blood, taken 28 days after the second AZD1222 dose. The DNA for the CDR3 is TGTGCCGCCGACAGGGCGCTGAACACTGAAGCTTTCTTT. This translates into CAADRALNTEAFF.